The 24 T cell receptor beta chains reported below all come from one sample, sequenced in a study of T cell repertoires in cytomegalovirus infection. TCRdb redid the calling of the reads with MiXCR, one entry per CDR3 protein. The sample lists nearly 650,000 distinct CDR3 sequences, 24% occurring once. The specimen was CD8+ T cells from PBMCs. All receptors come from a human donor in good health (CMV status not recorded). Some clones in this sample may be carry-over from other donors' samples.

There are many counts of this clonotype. The CDR3: CASSFSTGQGAGEQYF. The CDR3 DNA reads TGTGCCAGCAGCTTCTCGACCGGACAGGGGGCGGGTGAGCAGTACTTC. This chain connects TRBV7-2 to TRBJ2-7, with 11 bases fitting TRBD1. V shed 3 bases, J shed 7 bases, and the junction held 11 bases outside the gene matches. The CDR3 runs 16 residues. Germline CDR1 is SGHTA and CDR2 is FQGNSA.

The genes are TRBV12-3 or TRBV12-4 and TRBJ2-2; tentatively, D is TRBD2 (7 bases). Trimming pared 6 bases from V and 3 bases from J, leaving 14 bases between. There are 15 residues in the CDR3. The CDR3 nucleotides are TGTGCCAGCAGCTCCGACGGGGGGCACACCGGGGAGCTGTTTTTT. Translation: CASSSDGGHTGELFF.

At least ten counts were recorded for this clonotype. DNA for the CDR3: TGTGCCAGCAGTTTAACGGACGAACAAGAGACCCAGTACTTC. This translates into CASSLTDEQETQYF. The V gene is TRBV28, the J gene TRBJ2-5; no reliable D call. CDR3 length: 14 residues. V was cut by 2 bases and J by 2 bases, with 9 bases left in between. Looked up from germline, CDR1 is MDHEN and CDR2 is SYDVKM.

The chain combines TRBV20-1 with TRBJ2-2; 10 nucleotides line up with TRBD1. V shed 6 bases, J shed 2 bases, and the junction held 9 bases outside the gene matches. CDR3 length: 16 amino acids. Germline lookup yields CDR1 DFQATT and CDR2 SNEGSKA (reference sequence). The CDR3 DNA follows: TGCAGTGCCGACCGGCGGGACAGGGGAAACACCGGGGAGCTGTTTTTT. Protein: CSADRRDRGNTGELFF.

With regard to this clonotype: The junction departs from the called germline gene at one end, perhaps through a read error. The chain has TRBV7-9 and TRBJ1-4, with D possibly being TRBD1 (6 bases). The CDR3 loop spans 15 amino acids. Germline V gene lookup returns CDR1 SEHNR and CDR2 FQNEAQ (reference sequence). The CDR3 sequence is CAGSYTQGRGEKLFF. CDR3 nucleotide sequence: TGTGCCGGCAGCTATACCCAGGGGAGAGGTGAAAAACTGTTTTTT.

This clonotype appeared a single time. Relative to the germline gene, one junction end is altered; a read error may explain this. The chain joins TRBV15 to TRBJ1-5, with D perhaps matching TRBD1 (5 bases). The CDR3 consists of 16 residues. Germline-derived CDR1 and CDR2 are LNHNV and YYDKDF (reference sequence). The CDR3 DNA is TGTGCCACCAACAGAGTCGGGGTCGGAGGGGATCAGCCCCAGCATTTT. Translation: CATNRVGVGGDQPQHF. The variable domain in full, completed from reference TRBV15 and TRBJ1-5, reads DAMVIQNPRYQVTQFGKPVTLSCSQTLNHNVMYWYQQKSSQAPKLLFHYYDKDFNNEADTPDNFQSRRPNTSFCFLDIRSPGLGDTAMYLCATNRVGVGGDQPQHFGDGTRLSIL.

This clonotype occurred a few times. Here the CDR3 reads CASSRVPLRDSKPYEQYF. The CDR3 DNA is TGTGCCAGCAGCAGAGTTCCTTTAAGGGACAGCAAGCCCTACGAGCAGTACTTC. The gene calls are TRBV7-9 and TRBJ2-7, with 7 bases aligning to TRBD1. Germline V lookup: CDR1 SEHNR, CDR2 FQNEAQ (reference sequence). With V trimmed by 5 bases and J by 2 bases, 18 bases remained unmatched. The CDR3 loop spans 18 amino acids.

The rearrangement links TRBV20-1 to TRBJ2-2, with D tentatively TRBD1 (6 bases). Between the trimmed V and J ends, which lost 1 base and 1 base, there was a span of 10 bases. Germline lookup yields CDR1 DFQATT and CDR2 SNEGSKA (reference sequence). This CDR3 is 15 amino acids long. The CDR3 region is CSARVARGNTGELFF. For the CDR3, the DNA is TGCAGTGCTAGAGTCGCCAGGGGGAACACCGGGGAGCTGTTTTTT.

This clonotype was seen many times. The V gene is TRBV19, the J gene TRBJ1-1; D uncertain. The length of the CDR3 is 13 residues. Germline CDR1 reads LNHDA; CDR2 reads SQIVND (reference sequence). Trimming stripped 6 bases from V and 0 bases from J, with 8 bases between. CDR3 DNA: TGTGCCAGTAGCTTACACTTGAACACTGAAGCTTTCTTT. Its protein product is CASSLHLNTEAFF.

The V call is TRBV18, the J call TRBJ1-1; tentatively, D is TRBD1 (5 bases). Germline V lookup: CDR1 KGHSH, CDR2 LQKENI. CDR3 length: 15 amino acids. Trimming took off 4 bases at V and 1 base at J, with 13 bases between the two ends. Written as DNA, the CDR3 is TGTGCCAGCTCACACAAGCAGGGTCAGAACACTGAAGCTTTCTTT. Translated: CASSHKQGQNTEAFF. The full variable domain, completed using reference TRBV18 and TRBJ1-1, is NAGVMQNPRHLVRRRGQEARLRCSPMKGHSHVYWYRQLPEEGLKFMVYLQKENIIDESGMPKERFSAEFPKEGPSILRIQQVVRGDSAAYFCASSHKQGQNTEAFFGQGTRLTVV.

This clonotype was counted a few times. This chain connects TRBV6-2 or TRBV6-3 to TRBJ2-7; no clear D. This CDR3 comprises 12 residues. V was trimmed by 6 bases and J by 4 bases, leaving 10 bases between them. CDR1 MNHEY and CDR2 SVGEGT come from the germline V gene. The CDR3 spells CASSPPDYEQYV. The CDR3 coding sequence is TGTGCCAGCAGCCCCCCCGATTACGAGCAGTACGTC.

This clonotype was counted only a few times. The CDR3 DNA sequence: TGTGCCAGCAGCCAAGATCTTGGAGGACCGTCAACCCACTCTGGAAACACCATATATTTT. It specifies CASSQDLGGPSTHSGNTIYF. V and J are TRBV14 and TRBJ1-3; D is unclear. CDR3 length: 20 residues. Looked up from germline, CDR1 is SGHDN and CDR2 is FVKESK. V was pared by 0 bases and J by 0 bases, with 21 bases between.

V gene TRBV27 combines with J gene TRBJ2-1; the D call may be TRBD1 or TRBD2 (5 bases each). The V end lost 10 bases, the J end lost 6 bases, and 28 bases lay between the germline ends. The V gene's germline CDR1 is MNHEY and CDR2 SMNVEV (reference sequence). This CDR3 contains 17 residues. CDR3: CATPKTPRGAGVNEQFF. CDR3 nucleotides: TGTGCCACCCCAAAAACCCCTCGAGGGGCTGGGGTCAATGAGCAGTTCTTC.

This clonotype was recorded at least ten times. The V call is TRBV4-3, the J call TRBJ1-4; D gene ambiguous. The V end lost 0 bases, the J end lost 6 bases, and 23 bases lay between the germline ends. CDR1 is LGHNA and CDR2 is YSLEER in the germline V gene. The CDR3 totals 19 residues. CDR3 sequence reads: CASSQDLFSGYQQDEKLFF. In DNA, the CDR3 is TGCGCCAGCAGCCAAGATCTTTTTTCGGGGTATCAGCAAGATGAAAAACTGTTTTTT.

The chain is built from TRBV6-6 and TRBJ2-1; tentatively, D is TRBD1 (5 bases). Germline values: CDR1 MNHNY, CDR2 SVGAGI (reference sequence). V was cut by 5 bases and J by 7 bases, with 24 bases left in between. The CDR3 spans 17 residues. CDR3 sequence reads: CASSPRPQGNKKNEQFF. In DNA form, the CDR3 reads TGTGCCAGCAGTCCAAGGCCTCAGGGAAATAAGAAAAATGAGCAGTTCTTC.

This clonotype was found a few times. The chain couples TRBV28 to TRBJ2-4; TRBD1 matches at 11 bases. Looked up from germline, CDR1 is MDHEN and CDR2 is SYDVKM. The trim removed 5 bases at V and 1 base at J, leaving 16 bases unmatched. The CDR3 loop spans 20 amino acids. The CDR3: CASSLPPGQGARMAKNIQYF. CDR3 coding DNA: TGTGCCAGCAGTCTACCTCCCGGACAGGGGGCGAGGATGGCCAAAAACATTCAGTACTTC.

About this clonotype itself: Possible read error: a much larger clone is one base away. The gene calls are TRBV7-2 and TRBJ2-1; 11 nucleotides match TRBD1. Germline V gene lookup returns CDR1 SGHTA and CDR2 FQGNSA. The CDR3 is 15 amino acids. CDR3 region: CANSSTGTGGNEQFF. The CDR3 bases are TGTGCCAACAGCTCTACCGGGACAGGGGGCAATGAGCAGTTCTTC.

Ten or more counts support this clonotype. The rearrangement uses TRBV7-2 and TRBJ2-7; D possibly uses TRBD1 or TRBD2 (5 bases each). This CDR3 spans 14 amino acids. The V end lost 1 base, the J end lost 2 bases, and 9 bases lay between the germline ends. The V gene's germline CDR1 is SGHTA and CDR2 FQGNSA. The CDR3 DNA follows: TGTGCCAGCAGCTTAGGAAGAGGGGCCTACGAGCAGTACTTC. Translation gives CASSLGRGAYEQYF.

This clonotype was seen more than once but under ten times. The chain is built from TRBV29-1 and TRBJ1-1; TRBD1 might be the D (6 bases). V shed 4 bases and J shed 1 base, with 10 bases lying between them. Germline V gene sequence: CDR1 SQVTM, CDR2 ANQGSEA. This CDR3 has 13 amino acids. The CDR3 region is CSVGGQQNTEAFF. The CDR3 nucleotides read TGCAGCGTTGGGGGGCAACAGAACACTGAAGCTTTCTTT.

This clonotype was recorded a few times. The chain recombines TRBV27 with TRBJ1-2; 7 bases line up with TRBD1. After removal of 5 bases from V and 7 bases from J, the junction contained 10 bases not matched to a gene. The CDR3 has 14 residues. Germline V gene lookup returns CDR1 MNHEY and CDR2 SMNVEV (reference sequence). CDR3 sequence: CASSVGGGGFGYTF. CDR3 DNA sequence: TGTGCCAGCAGTGTAGGGGGCGGAGGATTTGGCTACACCTTC.

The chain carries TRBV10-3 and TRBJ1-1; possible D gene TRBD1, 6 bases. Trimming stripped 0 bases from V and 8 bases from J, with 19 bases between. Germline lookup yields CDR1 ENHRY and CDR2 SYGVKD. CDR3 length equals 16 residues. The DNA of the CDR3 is TGTGCCATCAGTGAGTCGATCCGGATAGGGGGACTGGAAGCTTTCTTT. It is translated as CAISESIRIGGLEAFF.

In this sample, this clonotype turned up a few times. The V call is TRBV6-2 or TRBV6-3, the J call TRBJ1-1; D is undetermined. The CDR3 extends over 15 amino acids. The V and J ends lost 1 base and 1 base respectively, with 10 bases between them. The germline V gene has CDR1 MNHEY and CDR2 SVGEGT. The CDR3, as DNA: TGTGCCAGCAGTTACTTGGGAACAGAGAACACTGAAGCTTTCTTT. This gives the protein CASSYLGTENTEAFF.

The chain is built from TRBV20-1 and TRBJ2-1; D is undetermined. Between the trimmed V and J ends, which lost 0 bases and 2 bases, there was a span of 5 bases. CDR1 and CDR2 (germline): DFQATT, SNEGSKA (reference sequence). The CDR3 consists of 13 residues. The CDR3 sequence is CSARDDTYNEQFF. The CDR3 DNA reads TGCAGTGCTAGAGATGACACCTACAATGAGCAGTTCTTC.

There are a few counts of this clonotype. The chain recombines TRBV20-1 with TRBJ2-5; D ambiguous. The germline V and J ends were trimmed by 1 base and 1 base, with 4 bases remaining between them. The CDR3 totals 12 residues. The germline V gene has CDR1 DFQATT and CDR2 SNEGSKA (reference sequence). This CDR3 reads CSARASQETQYF. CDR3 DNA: TGCAGTGCTAGAGCGAGCCAAGAGACCCAGTACTTC.